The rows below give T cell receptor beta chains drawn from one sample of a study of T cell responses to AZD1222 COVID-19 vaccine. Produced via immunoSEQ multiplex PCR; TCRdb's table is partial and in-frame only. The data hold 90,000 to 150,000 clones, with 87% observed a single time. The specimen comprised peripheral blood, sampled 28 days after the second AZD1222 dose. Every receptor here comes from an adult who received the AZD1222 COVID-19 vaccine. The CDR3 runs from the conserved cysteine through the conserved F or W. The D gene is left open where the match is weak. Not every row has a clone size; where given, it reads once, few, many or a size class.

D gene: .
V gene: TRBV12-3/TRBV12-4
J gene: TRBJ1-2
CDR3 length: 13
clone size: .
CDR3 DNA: TGTGCCAGCAATATTGGGAATAAATATGGCTACACCTTC
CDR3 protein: CASNIGNKYGYTF

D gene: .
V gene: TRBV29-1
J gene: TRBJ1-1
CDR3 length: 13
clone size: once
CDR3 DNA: TGCAGCGTTGACCCGGGATGGGGCACTGAAGCTTTCTTT
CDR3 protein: CSVDPGWGTEAFF

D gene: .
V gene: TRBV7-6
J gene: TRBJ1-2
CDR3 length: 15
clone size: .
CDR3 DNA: TGTGCCAGCAGCCGAACACAGGCTGCCAACTATGGCTACACCTTC
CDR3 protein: CASSRTQAANYGYTF

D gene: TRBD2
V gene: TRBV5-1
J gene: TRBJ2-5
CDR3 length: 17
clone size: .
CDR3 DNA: TGCGCCAGCAGCTTGGGAGCGCTAGCGGGGTCCCAAGAGACCCAGTACTTC
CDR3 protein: CASSLGALAGSQETQYF

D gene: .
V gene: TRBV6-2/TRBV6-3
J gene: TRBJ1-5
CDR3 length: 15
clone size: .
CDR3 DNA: TGTGCCAGCAGTTACGGGGGGGGTTTCAATCAGCCCCAGCATTTT
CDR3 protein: CASSYGGGFNQPQHF

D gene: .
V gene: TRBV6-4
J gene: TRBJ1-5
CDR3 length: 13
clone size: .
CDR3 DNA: TGTGCCAGCCCGGGGCAGCGCAATCAGCCCCAGCATTTT
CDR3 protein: CASPGQRNQPQHF

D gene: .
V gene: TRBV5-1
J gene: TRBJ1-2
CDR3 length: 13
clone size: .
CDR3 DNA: TGCGCCAGCAGCCCGGACTGGGGACAAGGCTACACCTTC
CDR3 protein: CASSPDWGQGYTF

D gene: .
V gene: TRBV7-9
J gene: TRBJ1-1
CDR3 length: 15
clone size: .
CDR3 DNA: TGTGCCAGCAGCTTCCCCGCGGGGCAAGGAGCTGAAGCTTTCTTT
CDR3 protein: CASSFPAGQGAEAFF

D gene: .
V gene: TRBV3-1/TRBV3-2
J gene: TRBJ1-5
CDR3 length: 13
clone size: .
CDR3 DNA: TGTGCCAGCAGCTATCGGGGGAATCAGCCCCAGCATTTT
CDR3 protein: CASSYRGNQPQHF

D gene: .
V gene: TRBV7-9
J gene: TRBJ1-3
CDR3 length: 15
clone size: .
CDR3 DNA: TGTGCCAGCAGCCCCGGGGGGGGCTCTGGAAACACCATATATTTT
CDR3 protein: CASSPGGGSGNTIYF

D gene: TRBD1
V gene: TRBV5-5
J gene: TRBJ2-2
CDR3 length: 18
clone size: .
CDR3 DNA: TGTGCCAGCAGCGATCGACAGGGGGCGACCTCGAACACCGGGGAGCTGTTTTTT
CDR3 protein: CASSDRQGATSNTGELFF

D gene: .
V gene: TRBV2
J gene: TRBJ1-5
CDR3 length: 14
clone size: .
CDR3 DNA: TGTGCCAGCAGTGGGGTCGGGGTCGGGCAGCCCCAGCATTTT
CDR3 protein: CASSGVGVGQPQHF

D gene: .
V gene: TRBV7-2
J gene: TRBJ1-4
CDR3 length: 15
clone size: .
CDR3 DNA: TGTGCCAGCAGCTACGGGCTTCCGAGGGGGGAAAAACTGTTTTTT
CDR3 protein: CASSYGLPRGEKLFF

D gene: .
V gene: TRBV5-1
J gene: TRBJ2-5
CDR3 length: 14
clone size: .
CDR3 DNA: TGCGCCAGCAGCTTGGCTGGGACGGAAGCCTCACAGTACTTC
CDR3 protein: CASSLAGTEASQYF

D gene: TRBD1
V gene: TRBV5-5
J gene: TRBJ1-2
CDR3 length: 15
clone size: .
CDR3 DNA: TGTGCCAGCAGCGAGAGGACAGGGGGGTACTATGGCTACACCTTC
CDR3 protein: CASSERTGGYYGYTF

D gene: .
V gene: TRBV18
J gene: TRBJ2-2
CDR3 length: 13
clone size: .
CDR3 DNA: TGTGCCAGCTCACCTATTTCCACCGGGGAGCTGTTTTTT
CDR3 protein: CASSPISTGELFF

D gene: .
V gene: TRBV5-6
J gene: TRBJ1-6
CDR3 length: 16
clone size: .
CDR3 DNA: TGTGCCAGCAGCCCCCGGGAGAGGGCGCCAAATTCACCCCTCCACTTT
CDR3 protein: CASSPRERAPNSPLHF

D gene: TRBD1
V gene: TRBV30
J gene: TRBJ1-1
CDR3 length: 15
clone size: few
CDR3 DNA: TGTGCCTGGAGAGCCGACAGGGGTGGAGGGACTGAAGCTTTCTTT
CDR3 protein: CAWRADRGGGTEAFF

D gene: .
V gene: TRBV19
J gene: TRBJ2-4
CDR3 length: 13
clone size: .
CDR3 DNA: TGTGCCAGTAGTATAGGCGTAGTAAACATTCAGTACTTC
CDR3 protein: CASSIGVVNIQYF

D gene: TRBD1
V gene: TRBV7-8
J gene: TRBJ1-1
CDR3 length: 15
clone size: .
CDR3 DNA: TGTGCCAGCAGCCCGAGACAGGGGGTGAACACTGAAGCTTTCTTT
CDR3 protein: CASSPRQGVNTEAFF

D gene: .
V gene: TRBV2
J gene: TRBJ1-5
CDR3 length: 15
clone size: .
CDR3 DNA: TGTGCCAGCAGCTCCCTGGGCGGAGGAAATCAGCCCCAGCATTTT
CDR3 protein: CASSSLGGGNQPQHF

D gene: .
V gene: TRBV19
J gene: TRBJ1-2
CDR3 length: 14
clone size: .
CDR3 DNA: TGTGCCAGTAGTATCCCGACTCGGTTCGGAGGCTACACCTTC
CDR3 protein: CASSIPTRFGGYTF

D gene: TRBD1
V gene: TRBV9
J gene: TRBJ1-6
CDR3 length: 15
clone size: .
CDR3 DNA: TGTGCCAGCAGCGTAGCCGGACAGGCAGGTTCACCCCTCCACTTT
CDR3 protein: CASSVAGQAGSPLHF

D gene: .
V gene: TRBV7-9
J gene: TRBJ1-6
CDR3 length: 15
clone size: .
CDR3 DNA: TGTGCCAGCAGCTCACCGAGCTCCTATAATTCACCCCTCCACTTT
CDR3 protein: CASSSPSSYNSPLHF

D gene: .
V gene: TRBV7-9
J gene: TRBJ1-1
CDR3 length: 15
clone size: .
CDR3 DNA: TGTGCCAGCAGCTGGTACAGGAACTTGAACACTGAAGCTTTCTTT
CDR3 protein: CASSWYRNLNTEAFF

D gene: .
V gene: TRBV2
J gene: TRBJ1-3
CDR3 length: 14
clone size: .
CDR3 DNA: TGTGCCAGCAGTGATACGGGCTCTGGAAACACCATATATTTT
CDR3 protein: CASSDTGSGNTIYF

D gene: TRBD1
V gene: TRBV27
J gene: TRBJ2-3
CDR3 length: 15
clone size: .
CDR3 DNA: TGTGCCAGCAATCTCCTTGGACAGGGCACAGATACGCAGTATTTT
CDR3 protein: CASNLLGQGTDTQYF

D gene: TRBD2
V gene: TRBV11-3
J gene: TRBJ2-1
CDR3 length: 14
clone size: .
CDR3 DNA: TGTGCCAGCAGCTTAGGACTAGCGTCGAAAGAGCAGTTCTTC
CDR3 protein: CASSLGLASKEQFF

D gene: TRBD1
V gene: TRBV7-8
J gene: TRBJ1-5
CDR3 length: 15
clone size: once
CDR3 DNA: TGTGCCAGCAGCTTAGCCCTCACAGGGGGTCAGCCCCAGCATTTT
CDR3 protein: CASSLALTGGQPQHF

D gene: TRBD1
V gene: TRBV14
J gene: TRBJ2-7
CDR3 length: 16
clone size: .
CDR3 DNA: TGTGCCAGCAGCCAAGACCTGGGACAGGCGACCTACGAGCAGTACTTC
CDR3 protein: CASSQDLGQATYEQYF

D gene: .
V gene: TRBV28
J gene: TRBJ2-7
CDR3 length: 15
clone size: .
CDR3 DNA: TGTGCCAGCAGTTTCACCGGAACTTTACCCTACGAGCAGTACTTC
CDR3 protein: CASSFTGTLPYEQYF

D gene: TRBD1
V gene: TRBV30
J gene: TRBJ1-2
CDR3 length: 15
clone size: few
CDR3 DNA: TGTGCCGAGGGGCGGCGAAAACAGGGGATGGGAGGCTACACCTTC
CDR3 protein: CAEGRRKQGMGGYTF

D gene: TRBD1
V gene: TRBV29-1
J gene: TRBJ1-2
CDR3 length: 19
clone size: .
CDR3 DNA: TGCAGCGTTGAAGACCGCCTAGGGCAGGGGGCTATTCTTCGCTATGGCTACACCTTC
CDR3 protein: CSVEDRLGQGAILRYGYTF

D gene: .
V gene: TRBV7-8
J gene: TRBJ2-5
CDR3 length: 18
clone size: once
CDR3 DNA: TGTGCCAGCAGCCCCCTCCGGGAGGGGGCTTGGTACCAAGAGACCCAGTACTTC
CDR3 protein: CASSPLREGAWYQETQYF

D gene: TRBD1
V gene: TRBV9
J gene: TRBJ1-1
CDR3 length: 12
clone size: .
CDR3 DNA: TGTGCCAGCAGCCCCCCGACAGGGACGGCTTTCTTT
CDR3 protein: CASSPPTGTAFF

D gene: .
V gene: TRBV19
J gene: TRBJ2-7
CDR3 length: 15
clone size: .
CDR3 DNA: TGTGCCAGTAGCAGGGGACTGTCGAGCTCCTACGAGCAGTACTTC
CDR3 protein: CASSRGLSSSYEQYF

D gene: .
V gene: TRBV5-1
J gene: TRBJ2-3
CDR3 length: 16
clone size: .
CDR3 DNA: TGCGCCAGCAGCTTGGAAGGAAGACAGGGCACAGATACGCAGTATTTT
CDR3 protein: CASSLEGRQGTDTQYF

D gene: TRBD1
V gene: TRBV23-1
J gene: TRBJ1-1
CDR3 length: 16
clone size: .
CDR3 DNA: TGCGCCAGCAGTCGTCGGGACAGAAATCCGAACACTGAAGCTTTCTTT
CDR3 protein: CASSRRDRNPNTEAFF

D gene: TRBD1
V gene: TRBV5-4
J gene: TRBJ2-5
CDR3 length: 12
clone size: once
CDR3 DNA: TGTGCCAGCAGCTTGGATGGGGACAGATCCAACTTC
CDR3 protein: CASSLDGDRSNF

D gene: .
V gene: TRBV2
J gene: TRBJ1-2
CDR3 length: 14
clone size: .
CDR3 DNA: TGTGCCAGCGCAGAGGGGCAGCTCAACTATGGCTACACCTTC
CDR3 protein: CASAEGQLNYGYTF

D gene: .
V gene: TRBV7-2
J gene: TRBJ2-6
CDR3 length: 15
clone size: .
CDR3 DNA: TGTGCCAGCAGCTTAGCCCTCTCTGGGGCCAACGTCCTGACTTTC
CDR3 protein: CASSLALSGANVLTF

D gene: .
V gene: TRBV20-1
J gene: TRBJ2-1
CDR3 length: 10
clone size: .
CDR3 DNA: TGCAGTGCTACTACCAATGAGCAGTTCTTC
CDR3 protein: CSATTNEQFF

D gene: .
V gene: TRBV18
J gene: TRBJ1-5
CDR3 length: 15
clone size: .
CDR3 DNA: TGTGCCAGCTCACCCTCGGGGGCTGGGAATCAGCCCCAGCATTTT
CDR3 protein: CASSPSGAGNQPQHF

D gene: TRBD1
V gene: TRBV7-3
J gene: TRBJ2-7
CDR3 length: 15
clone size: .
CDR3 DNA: TGTGCCAGCAGCTTAAGGGGGACAGGGTACGACGAGCAGTACTTC
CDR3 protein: CASSLRGTGYDEQYF

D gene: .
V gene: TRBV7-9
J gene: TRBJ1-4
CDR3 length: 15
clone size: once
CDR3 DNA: TGTGCCAGCTCGGCCGGGGGTGACCCGGGGGAAAAACTGTTTTTT
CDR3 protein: CASSAGGDPGEKLFF

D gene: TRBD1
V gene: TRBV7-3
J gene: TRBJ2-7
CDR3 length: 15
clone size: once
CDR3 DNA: TGTGCCAGCAGCTTAATGGCGACAGGGGGACACGAGCAGTACTTC
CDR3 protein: CASSLMATGGHEQYF

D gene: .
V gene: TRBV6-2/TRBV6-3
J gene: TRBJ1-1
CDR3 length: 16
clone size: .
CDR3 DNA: TGTGCCAGCAGCCCTAACCGAGGGAGAGGAGACACTGAAGCTTTCTTT
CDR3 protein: CASSPNRGRGDTEAFF

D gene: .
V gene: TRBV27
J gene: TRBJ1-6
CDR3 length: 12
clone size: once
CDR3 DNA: TGTGCCAGCAGCTTTAATAATTCACCCCTCCACTTT
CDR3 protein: CASSFNNSPLHF

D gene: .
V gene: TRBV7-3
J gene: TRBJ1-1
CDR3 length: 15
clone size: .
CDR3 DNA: TGTGCCAGCAGCCTCGAGCGTACCTTGAACACTGAAGCTTTCTTT
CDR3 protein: CASSLERTLNTEAFF

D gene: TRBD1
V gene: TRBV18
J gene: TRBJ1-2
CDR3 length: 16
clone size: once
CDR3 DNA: TGTGCCAGCTCACCAGATAGAACAGGGGTCGCCTATGGCTACACCTTC
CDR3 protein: CASSPDRTGVAYGYTF

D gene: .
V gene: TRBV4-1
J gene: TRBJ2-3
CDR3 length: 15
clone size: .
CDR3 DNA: TGCGCCAGCAGCCAACTAGCAGGAGTCGCAGATACGCAGTATTTT
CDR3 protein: CASSQLAGVADTQYF

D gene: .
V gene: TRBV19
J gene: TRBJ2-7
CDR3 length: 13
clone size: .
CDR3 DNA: TGTGCCAGTAATCCCGGGGGTGCCTACGAGCAGTACTTC
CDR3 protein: CASNPGGAYEQYF

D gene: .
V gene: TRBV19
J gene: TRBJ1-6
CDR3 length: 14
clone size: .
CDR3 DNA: TGTGCCAGTAGTTGGAGGGCTGGTAATTCACCCCTCCACTTT
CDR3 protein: CASSWRAGNSPLHF

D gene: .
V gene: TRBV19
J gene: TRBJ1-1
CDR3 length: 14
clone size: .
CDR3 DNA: TGTGCCAGTAGTCGACAGGCTGTGGGCACTGAAGCTTTCTTT
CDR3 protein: CASSRQAVGTEAFF